Here is one T cell receptor (beta chain) with its context. Its antigen remains unknown. These data come from a study of T cells in women clearing cervical HPV infection. The overall study: Controls were women whose single incident HPV16 infection cleared within 12 months without precancer or cancer. Only a few women had HLA typing results available. Points from the study as a whole: Repertoire richness, not evenness, was significantly elevated in CIN3+ cases versus controls. It is unknown whether associations predate infection; no effector/memory or HPV-specific sorting.

Sequenced by immunoSEQ multiplex PCR; TCRdb stores in-frame clones only, minus some. The listing records 30,000 to 40,000 clones. This receptor was taken from a woman aged 18 to 75 with a cervical HPV16 infection that either progressed to CIN3+ or cleared (not recorded which). The sequenced material came from blood buffy coat.

Partial CDR3 DNA: TGCGCCAGCAGCTTGAAAGCGGGAGGGCTCAATGAG. This translates into CASSLKAGGLNE. The entire CDR3 protein is CASSLKAGGLNEQFF. The chain recombines TRBV5-1 with TRBJ2-1; 10 bases match TRBD2. The CDR3 extends 3 residues past the end of the read, so its final part is completed from the germline J gene. V shed 1 base and J 6 bases; nucleotides not matched to a gene: 4. Germline assignment: CDR1 SGHRS and CDR2 YFSETQ. The CDR3 totals 15 residues.